This T cell receptor (beta chain) appears in the sequencing data of a study of monozygotic twins with cystic fibrosis. Study results and caveats: Monozygotic CF twins shared more identical nucleotide clonotypes than unrelated patients.

Here immunoSEQ multiplex PCR was the method, and the copy in TCRdb shows in-frame clones only, minus some. The repertoire holds about 24,000 clones, with around 93% as singletons. As regards this clone: The antigen is not known.

The sequencing sample was made of blood. This receptor was obtained from a girl aged 2-10 years with cystic fibrosis.

This CDR3 is CASSSRAGGRYEQYF. The CDR3 bases are TGTGCCAGCAGTTCCAGGGCAGGGGGCCGATACGAGCAGTACTTC. The genes are TRBV6-5 and TRBJ2-7; 8 bases fit TRBD1. V gave up 4 bases and J gave up 4 bases; unmatched junction bases: 9. Per the germline V gene, CDR1 is MNHEY and CDR2 is SVGAGI. CDR3 length: 15 amino acids.